The TCR beta chain under discussion was sequenced for a study of T cells in Graves' hyperthyroidism and ophthalmopathy. TCR beta CDR3 regions were amplified from RNA transcripts. The HTBI primer set was used in a first-round RT-PCR of the TCR CDR3. Via MiXCR, TCRdb re-called the multiplex PCR reads, giving one row per CDR3 protein. The data hold hundreds of thousands of distinct CDR3 sequences, with 45% observed a single time. The CDR3 has 14 amino acids. The sequence was obtained from an adult man with Graves' disease, either hyperthyroidism or ophthalmopathy (not recorded which). This chain uses TRBV12-1 with TRBJ1-5. TRBV12-1 is classified as a pseudogene. The sequenced material came from peripheral blood or thyroid tissue (not recorded which). Here the CDR3 reads CASSFGVTNQPQHF. In DNA, the CDR3 is TGTGCCAGCAGCTTTGGGGTTACCAATCAGCCCCAGCATTTT.